Presented here are 17 T cell receptor beta chains from one specimen sequenced in a study of blood T cells in healthy people across ages. Primers used in a second PCR of roughly 6 to 11 cycles were a sample-barcoded 5' primer and a J-beta primer mix. TCRdb independently ran MiXCR on the 5' RACE reads; one entry per CDR3 protein. The sample lists around 690,000 distinct CDR3 sequences, approximately 50% occurring once. Material for sequencing was blood. The receptors come from a man between 60 and 70 years old in good health.

The CDR3 sequence is CSVVAGESSYNEQFF. Here the CDR3 DNA reads TGCAGCGTTGTGGCGGGGGAAAGCTCCTACAATGAGCAGTTCTTC. This chain connects TRBV29-1 to TRBJ2-1, with TRBD2 matching over 7 bases. V was pared by 4 bases and J by 0 bases, with 6 bases of the junction left unmatched. Germline CDR1 reads SQVTM; CDR2 reads ANQGSEA. The CDR3 consists of 15 residues.

Only a few counts were recorded for this clonotype. This chain joins TRBV11-2 and TRBJ1-3; D is uncertain. Between the trimmed V and J ends, which lost 8 bases and 0 bases, there was a span of 11 bases. Germline values: CDR1 SGHAT, CDR2 FQNNGV. The CDR3 runs to 14 residues. The CDR3 loop reads CASSTPSSGNTIYF. The CDR3 DNA follows: TGTGCCAGCTCAACACCGAGCTCTGGAAACACCATATATTTT.

The chain has TRBV14 and TRBJ2-1, with a possible D match to TRBD2 (6 bases). With 4 bases removed from V and 0 bases from J, the gap between germline ends came to 10 bases. This CDR3 is built from 15 residues. Germline V gene sequence: CDR1 SGHDN, CDR2 FVKESK. The CDR3 DNA is TGTGCCAGCAGCCGCGGGGACTTCTCCTACAATGAGCAGTTCTTC. Its protein product is CASSRGDFSYNEQFF.

This clonotype has more than one count but fewer than ten. The J gene is TRBJ1-2, the V gene TRBV12-3 or TRBV12-4; 7 bases match TRBD1. J gave up 7 bases and V 4 bases, and 9 bases lay outside the gene matches. The CDR3 spans 14 residues. The CDR3 nucleotides read TGTGCCAGCAGTTCTAAGGAGGGGGCGGCTGGCTACACCTTC. This sequence encodes CASSSKEGAAGYTF.

A remark on this clonotype: Relative to the germline gene, one junction end is altered; a read error may explain this. This chain uses TRBV7-2 with TRBJ1-2; TRBD1 agrees at 8 bases. This CDR3 contains 15 residues. Germline V gene lookup returns CDR1 SGHTA and CDR2 FQGNSA. This CDR3 reads CVSSLMAGGDAGYTF. CDR3 DNA: TGTGTCAGCAGCTTAATGGCAGGGGGCGATGCTGGCTACACCTTC. The variable domain in full, with the rest retrieved from reference TRBV7-2 and TRBJ1-2, is GAGVSQSPSNKVTEKGKDVELRCDPISGHTALYWYRQSLGQGLEFLIYFQGNSAPDKSGLPSDRFSAERTGGSVSTLTIQRTQQEDSAVYLCVSSLMAGGDAGYTFGSGTRLTVV.

About this clonotype: One junction end disagrees with the germline gene, perhaps due to a read error. This chain uses TRBV7-2 with TRBJ1-5; no clear D gene. Germline CDR1 SGHTA, CDR2 FQGNSA. The CDR3 runs 13 residues. The CDR3 loop reads CASSPSGNRPQHF. The CDR3 DNA follows: TGTGCCAGCAGCCCCTCAGGCAATCGGCCCCAGCATTTT.

The chain carries TRBV29-1 and TRBJ2-1; 10 positions agree with TRBD1. The junction had 9 bases not matched to a gene; V was cut back by 7 bases and J by 6 bases. The CDR3 covers 14 residues. Germline loops: CDR1 SQVTM, CDR2 ANQGSEA. CDR3 sequence: CSALDRGPCNEQFF. In DNA form, the CDR3 reads TGCAGCGCCTTAGACAGGGGGCCCTGCAATGAGCAGTTCTTC.

In this sample, this clonotype turned up a few times. The chain uses TRBV9 and TRBJ1-2, with no clear D. V lost 0 bases, J lost 4 bases, and 7 bases lay in between. The CDR3 is made up of 13 amino acids. The germline V gene encodes CDR1 SGDLS and CDR2 YYNGEE. The CDR3 region is CASSVVAGYGYTF. Written as DNA, the CDR3 is TGTGCCAGCAGCGTAGTCGCCGGCTATGGCTACACCTTC.

Of note for this clonotype: Compared with germline, one end of the junction differs, possibly owing to a read error. V usage is TRBV6-6 and J usage is TRBJ2-7; 8 nucleotides align to TRBD1. In germline, CDR1 is MNHNY, CDR2 SVGAGI (reference sequence). CDR3 size: 14 residues. For the CDR3, the DNA is TGTGCCAGCACAGTGCCAGGGGGCTCCTCCGAGCAGTACTTC. This gives the protein CASTVPGGSSEQYF.

In regard to this clonotype: A junction boundary mismatches the germline segment, possibly from a read error. J is TRBJ1-4 and V is TRBV27, with D tentatively TRBD1 (6 bases). The CDR3 runs to 17 residues. Germline CDR1 MNHEY, CDR2 SMNVEV (reference sequence). The CDR3 nucleotides read TGTGCCAGGAGACTTGGGTCGGGGGGCGGTCGGAATGAAACACTGTTTTTT. Translating it yields CARRLGSGGGRNETLFF.

This clonotype occurred a few times. CDR3 protein: CASSLGRTEAFF. CDR3 nucleotide sequence: TGTGCCAGCTCTCTGGGGAGGACTGAAGCTTTCTTT. The chain carries TRBV7-9 and TRBJ1-1, with D hard to call. CDR1 is SEHNR, CDR2 FQNEAQ, per germline (reference sequence). This CDR3 comprises 12 residues. The V end lost 8 bases, the J end lost 5 bases, and 12 bases lay between the germline ends.

With regard to this clonotype: Relative to the germline gene, one junction end is altered; a read error may explain this. The chain joins TRBV7-2 to TRBJ2-6; D gene unclear. The germline gives CDR1 SGHTA, CDR2 FQGNSA. CDR3 length: 17 residues. This CDR3 is CASSPLEAYSEANVLTF. The DNA for the CDR3 is TGTGCCAGCAGCCCTCTCGAGGCGTACTCTGAGGCCAACGTCCTGACTTTC.

On this clonotype itself: The junction shows a germline mismatch at one end, possibly a read error. The rearrangement joins TRBV12-3 or TRBV12-4 to TRBJ2-4, with D possibly TRBD1 on 8 matching bases. This CDR3 is built from 14 residues. CDR3 bases: TGTGCCAGCAGTTTGGGACAGGCGGGGGACATTCGGTACTTC. This sequence encodes CASSLGQAGDIRYF.

The J gene is TRBJ2-1, the V gene TRBV10-3; TRBD1 might be the D (6 bases). CDR3 length: 13 amino acids. The germline V gene encodes CDR1 ENHRY and CDR2 SYGVKD. V lost 6 bases and J lost 6, with 12 bases in between. As DNA, the CDR3 is TGTGCCATCAGAAAGGACAGACCCAATGAGCAGTTCTTC. The encoded protein is CAIRKDRPNEQFF.

This clonotype was detected a few times. The gene calls are TRBV10-3 and TRBJ2-4; possible D gene TRBD1, 5 bases. The assigned J gene may be wrong: the sequence end matches TRBJ2-7 better. The germline gives CDR1 ENHRY, CDR2 SYGVKD. The CDR3 runs to 13 residues. The DNA of the CDR3 is TGTGCCATCAGTGAGGGCTCAGGGTCCGAGCAGTACTTC. Protein: CAISEGSGSEQYF.

This chain connects TRBV20-1 to TRBJ1-2, with D possibly being TRBD1 (6 bases). CDR1 and CDR2 from the germline V gene are DFQATT and SNEGSKA (reference sequence). This CDR3 is built from 13 residues. V lost 5 bases to trimming and J lost 3 bases, with 13 bases between them. The CDR3 region is CSAQQGRDYGYTF. CDR3 nucleotide sequence: TGCAGTGCTCAACAGGGTCGGGACTATGGCTACACCTTC.

This clonotype has a handful of counts. The gene calls are TRBV20-1 and TRBJ2-2; D not resolved. CDR3 length: 11 residues. The V end lost 3 bases, the J end lost 6 bases, and 5 bases lay between the germline ends. CDR1 is DFQATT and CDR2 is SNEGSKA in the germline V gene (reference sequence). This chain's CDR3 is CSASVPGELFF. For the CDR3, the DNA is TGCAGTGCTAGTGTCCCCGGGGAGCTGTTTTTT.